The 29 T cell receptor beta chains below all came from one sample that was sequenced in a study of spatial heterogeneity in lung cancer. The time point: blood at routine non-recurrence follow-up after resection. MiXCR, run by TCRdb on the 5' RACE reads, gives a single entry per CDR3 protein. This sample yields 72,000 or so distinct CDR3 sequences, of which less than 9.5% are seen a single time; under 2.5% belongs to the top ten. The source material was PBMCs, sampled at follow-up. The receptors stem from a female donor with early-stage non-small cell lung cancer.

The sample holds many counts of this clonotype. This sequence joins TRBV14 and TRBJ1-5; D unclear. V lost 2 bases to trimming and J lost 7 bases, with 9 bases between them. CDR3 length: 13 amino acids. Germline V gene lookup returns CDR1 SGHDN and CDR2 FVKESK. The CDR3 here is CASSQSNNQPQHF. The DNA of the CDR3 is TGTGCCAGCAGCCAAAGTAACAACCAGCCCCAGCATTTT.

This chain uses TRBV2 with TRBJ2-1, with 10 bases aligning to TRBD2. The germline V gene has CDR1 SNHLY and CDR2 FYNNEI. V gave up 2 bases and J gave up 3 bases; unmatched junction bases: 1. This CDR3 is built from 15 residues. DNA of the CDR3: TGTGCCAGCAGTGAACAGCGGGGGGGCTACAATGAGCAGTTCTTC. Protein product: CASSEQRGGYNEQFF.

This clonotype was observed a handful of times. The chain joins TRBV28 to TRBJ2-1; D gene uncertain. The CDR3 consists of 16 residues. Germline lookup yields CDR1 MDHEN and CDR2 SYDVKM. Trimming shortened V by 4 bases and J by 6 bases, and 19 bases separated the two germline ends. This CDR3 reads CASSSTGSIMGNEQFF. In DNA, the CDR3 is TGTGCCAGCAGTTCCACTGGCAGCATTATGGGCAATGAGCAGTTCTTC.

This clonotype was observed many times. The chain carries TRBV29-1 and TRBJ1-4; TRBD1 might be the D (5 bases). The germline V gene has CDR1 SQVTM and CDR2 ANQGSEA. The V and J ends lost 7 bases and 6 bases respectively, with 15 bases between them. The CDR3 is 13 amino acids. The CDR3 sequence is CSAGTGRDEKLFF. The DNA for the CDR3 is TGCAGCGCTGGTACAGGAAGGGATGAAAAACTGTTTTTT. Drawing the rest from reference TRBV29-1 and TRBJ1-4, the complete variable domain is SAVISQKPSRDICQRGTSLTIQCQVDSQVTMMFWYRQQPGQSLTLIATANQGSEATYESGFVIDKFPISRPNLTFSTLTVSNMSPEDSSIYLCSAGTGRDEKLFFGSGTQLSVL.

This clonotype was detected a few times. The gene calls are TRBV20-1 and TRBJ2-4; tentative D call: TRBD2 (6 bases). Germline values: CDR1 DFQATT, CDR2 SNEGSKA (reference sequence). Trimming removed 6 bases from V and 4 bases from J, with 16 bases in between. There are 14 residues in the CDR3. In nucleotides, the CDR3 is TGCAGTGCCGCTTATAGACTAGAGAAAAACATTCAGTACTTC. This translates into CSAAYRLEKNIQYF.

Turning to this clonotype: Sequence at one end of the junction differs from germline and may be a read error. The V and J genes are TRBV9 and TRBJ2-5; D is unclear. This CDR3 comprises 11 residues. Germline V gene data show CDR1 as SGDLS and CDR2 as YYNGEE. CDR3: CASGVKETQYF. CDR3 in DNA: TGTGCCAGCGGCGTGAAAGAGACCCAGTACTTC.

This clonotype has at least ten counts. The chain links TRBV20-1 to TRBJ1-1; D gene unclear. V was shortened by 3 bases and J by 0 bases, with 14 bases between the two germline ends. Germline loops: CDR1 DFQATT, CDR2 SNEGSKA (reference sequence). The CDR3 extends over 15 amino acids. The CDR3 DNA reads TGCAGTGCTAGCAAAAAGGTCCTCATGAACACTGAAGCTTTCTTT. Residues: CSASKKVLMNTEAFF.

This clonotype was observed many times. The chain links TRBV5-1 to TRBJ2-1; 10 nucleotides match TRBD2. The CDR3 totals 14 residues. Germline CDR1 is SGHRS and CDR2 is YFSETQ. V was pared by 5 bases and J by 3 bases, with 2 bases of the junction left unmatched. The CDR3 DNA follows: TGCGCCAGCAGAAGACTAGCGGGCTACAATGAGCAGTTCTTC. The encoded protein is CASRRLAGYNEQFF.

This clonotype occurred many times. V usage is TRBV7-9 and J usage is TRBJ1-5, with D possibly being TRBD1 (5 bases). The CDR3 covers 12 residues. CDR1 and CDR2 from the germline V gene are SEHNR and FQNEAQ (reference sequence). Between the trimmed V and J ends, which lost 4 bases and 7 bases, there was a span of 8 bases. CDR3 residues: CASSSGTQPQHF. DNA for the CDR3: TGTGCCAGCAGCTCCGGGACCCAGCCCCAGCATTTT.

Concerning this clonotype: The junction and the germline gene differ at one end; a read error may be behind it. The chain links TRBV4-1 to TRBJ2-1; D unresolved. This CDR3 region has 13 residues. CDR1 is MGHRA and CDR2 is YSYEKL in the germline V gene. CDR3 nucleotides: TGCGCCAGCAGCCAAGATTCCGGGTCACCCGGACTCTTC. It encodes CASSQDSGSPGLF.

This clonotype occurred a few times. The V call is TRBV6-2 or TRBV6-3, the J call TRBJ2-2; TRBD1 might be the D (6 bases). Trimming cost V 6 bases and J 1 base, with 9 bases left between them. Germline CDR1 MNHEY, CDR2 SVGEGT. The CDR3 sequence is 14 residues long. For the CDR3, the DNA is TGTGCCAGCAGGCCGACAGGGAACACCGGGGAGCTGTTTTTT. Protein sequence: CASRPTGNTGELFF.

This clonotype was observed many times. This chain joins TRBV25-1 and TRBJ2-5; D might be TRBD1 or TRBD2, each matching 5 bases. Trimming cost V 3 bases and J 4 bases, with 12 bases left between them. This CDR3 region has 14 residues. Germline loops: CDR1 MGHDK, CDR2 SYGVNS. The CDR3 protein is CASSDKGSTETQYF. The CDR3 bases are TGTGCCAGCAGTGACAAGGGGAGTACAGAGACCCAGTACTTC.

This clonotype has only a few counts. CDR3 loop: CASSRPTTEKRNTIYF. The CDR3 DNA sequence: TGTGCCAGCAGCCGACCTACGACAGAAAAACGAAACACCATATATTTT. The V gene is TRBV28, the J gene TRBJ1-3; TRBD1 might be the D (5 bases). The germline CDR1 and CDR2 sequences are MDHEN and SYDVKM. The CDR3 has 16 residues. V gave up 6 bases and J gave up 5 bases, with 20 bases separating them.

V usage is TRBV18 and J usage is TRBJ2-7, with 7 bases lining up with TRBD1. Trimming cost V 6 bases and J 3 bases; bases outside gene matches: 2. CDR1 and CDR2 (germline): KGHSH, LQKENI. This CDR3 contains 12 residues. CDR3 sequence reads: CASSWDSYEQYF. The CDR3, as DNA: TGTGCCAGCTCCTGGGACAGCTACGAGCAGTACTTC. Looking up the rest from reference TRBV18 and TRBJ2-7 gives the full variable domain: NAGVMQNPRHLVRRRGQEARLRCSPMKGHSHVYWYRQLPEEGLKFMVYLQKENIIDESGMPKERFSAEFPKEGPSILRIQQVVRGDSAAYFCASSWDSYEQYFGPGTRLTVT.

This clonotype was seen a handful of times. V and J are TRBV6-2 or TRBV6-3 and TRBJ2-2; D remains ambiguous. Germline lookup yields CDR1 MNHEY and CDR2 SVGEGT. With 7 bases removed from V and 1 base from J, the gap between germline ends came to 10 bases. There are 14 residues in the CDR3. CDR3 in DNA: TGTGCCAGCACCGCCCGCAAGAACACCGGGGAGCTGTTTTTT. Encoded protein: CASTARKNTGELFF.

This clonotype was counted ten times or more. The chain has TRBV5-1 and TRBJ2-1; 7 positions match TRBD2. The CDR3 is made up of 16 amino acids. Trimming at V came to 0 bases and at J to 5 bases, leaving 8 bases not matched to a gene. Germline values: CDR1 SGHRS, CDR2 YFSETQ. CDR3 protein: CASSLAGGSANNEQFF. The CDR3 DNA sequence: TGCGCCAGCAGCTTGGCTGGCGGGAGTGCCAACAATGAGCAGTTCTTC.

This clonotype was detected ten times or more. V is TRBV6-4 and J is TRBJ2-3; D remains unclear. CDR1 is MRHNA and CDR2 is SNTAGT in the germline V gene. This CDR3 is built from 14 residues. Trimming pared 6 bases from V and 2 bases from J, leaving 12 bases between. The CDR3 region is CASRAGVDTDTQYF. The DNA of the CDR3 is TGTGCCAGCAGAGCAGGAGTGGACACAGATACGCAGTATTTT.

The sample holds a few counts of this clonotype. The rearrangement joins TRBV10-3 to TRBJ2-3; D is uncertain. Germline assignment: CDR1 ENHRY and CDR2 SYGVKD. V lost 7 bases and J lost 2, with 13 bases in between. The CDR3 totals 14 residues. CDR3 bases: TGTGCCATCATAATCGGCCGGGCCACAGATACGCAGTATTTT. Translation: CAIIIGRATDTQYF.

This clonotype was found many times. The chain combines TRBV15 with TRBJ2-3; D is uncertain. The CDR3 covers 11 residues. The germline V and J ends were trimmed by 3 bases and 4 bases, with 2 bases remaining between them. Germline lookup yields CDR1 LNHNV and CDR2 YYDKDF (reference sequence). CDR3 DNA sequence: TGTGCCACCAGCAGGTCAGATACGCAGTATTTT. It encodes CATSRSDTQYF.

A few counts support this clonotype. This rearrangement joins TRBV6-4 to TRBJ1-2, with TRBD1 matching over 8 bases. Germline CDR1 and CDR2: MRHNA and SNTAGT. The CDR3 has 13 amino acids. The ends lost 3 bases at V and 5 bases at J; junction bases unmatched: 2. The CDR3 DNA reads as TGTGCCAGCAGTGAGACAGGGGCGTATGGCTACACCTTC. It yields the protein CASSETGAYGYTF.

This clonotype appeared a few times. V is TRBV7-6 and J is TRBJ2-1, with 8 bases fitting TRBD2. The J segment lost 6 bases and the V segment lost 4 bases, leaving 5 bases of the junction unmatched. The CDR3 covers 14 residues. Germline CDR1 SGHVS, CDR2 FNYEAQ. The CDR3 region is CASSSRGLVNEQFF. The CDR3 coding sequence is TGTGCCAGCAGCTCTAGGGGACTAGTCAATGAGCAGTTCTTC.

This clonotype came up many times. The rearrangement joins TRBV11-2 to TRBJ2-1, with TRBD2 matching over 12 bases. The CDR3 has 18 amino acids. Germline trimming cut 2 bases from V and 5 bases from J; bases unmatched to any gene: 10. The V gene's germline CDR1 is SGHAT and CDR2 FQNNGV. CDR3 region: CASSLSFTSGGPHNEQFF. The CDR3 region has the DNA TGTGCCAGCAGCTTAAGCTTCACTAGCGGGGGGCCCCACAATGAGCAGTTCTTC. The variable domain in full, completed from reference TRBV11-2 and TRBJ2-1, reads EAGVAQSPRYKIIEKRQSVAFWCNPISGHATLYWYQQILGQGPKLLIQFQNNGVVDDSQLPKDRFSAERLKGVDSTLKIQPAKLEDSAVYLCASSLSFTSGGPHNEQFFGPGTRLTVL.

The chain joins TRBV18 to TRBJ2-5, with D possibly TRBD2 on 5 matching bases. CDR3 length: 14 residues. CDR1 is KGHSH and CDR2 is LQKENI in the germline V gene. The germline V and J ends were trimmed by 1 base and 2 bases, with 8 bases remaining between them. The CDR3 loop reads CASSPQRGQETQYF. The CDR3 nucleotides are TGTGCCAGCTCACCACAGCGAGGGCAAGAGACCCAGTACTTC.

This clonotype was seen repeatedly, ten times or more. The chain employs TRBV27 and TRBJ2-1; 9 bases fit TRBD2. This CDR3 comprises 13 residues. CDR1 and CDR2 (germline): MNHEY, SMNVEV (reference sequence). Trimming removed 3 bases from V and 9 bases from J; junction bases left unmatched: 3. CDR3 loop: CASSFSGRGEQFF. CDR3 DNA: TGTGCCAGCAGTTTTAGCGGGAGAGGTGAGCAGTTCTTC.

The chain combines TRBV7-8 with TRBJ1-1, with TRBD1 matching over 8 bases. J gave up 1 base and V 4 bases, and 17 bases lay outside the gene matches. Germline-derived CDR1 and CDR2 are SGHVS and FQNEAQ. The CDR3 is 19 amino acids. DNA of the CDR3: TGTGCCAGCAGCTCATTCTGGGCAGGGGGCTTTGAGGCGAACACTGAAGCTTTCTTT. It codes for CASSSFWAGGFEANTEAFF.

As to this clonotype: This may be a read error: a much more frequent sequence differs by one nucleotide. This CDR3 reads CDSSNSSGYTF. The CDR3 DNA follows: TGTGACAGCAGCAACTCCAGTGGCTACACCTTC. This chain links TRBV3-1 with TRBJ1-2; D is uncertain. The length of the CDR3 is 11 residues. From germline, CDR1 is LGHDT and CDR2 YNNKEL (reference sequence).

This clonotype was detected ten times or more. The gene calls are TRBV9 and TRBJ1-1, with D possibly TRBD1 on 5 matching bases. The CDR3 is made up of 15 amino acids. Germline V lookup: CDR1 SGDLS, CDR2 YYNGEE. V was trimmed by 4 bases and J by 0 bases, leaving 13 bases between them. The CDR3 nucleotides are TGTGCCAGCAGCTTTGGGGGTTGGATGAACACTGAAGCTTTCTTT. This gives the protein CASSFGGWMNTEAFF. Complete variable domain (other parts from reference TRBV9 and TRBJ1-1): DSGVTQTPKHLITATGQRVTLRCSPRSGDLSVYWYQQSLDQGLQFLIQYYNGEERAKGNILERFSAQQFPDLHSELNLSSLELGDSALYFCASSFGGWMNTEAFFGQGTRLTVV.

This clonotype was seen a few times. The chain combines TRBV14 with TRBJ2-4; the D gene is possibly TRBD1 (6 bases). The CDR3 has 13 amino acids. CDR1 and CDR2 (germline): SGHDN, FVKESK. The V and J ends lost 0 bases and 13 bases respectively, with 13 bases between them. Written as DNA, the CDR3 is TGTGCCAGCAGCCAAGAAAGGGGGAGTAGGCAGTACTTC. Protein sequence: CASSQERGSRQYF.

This clonotype has a count of ten or more. The rearrangement joins TRBV12-5 to TRBJ2-7; weak D call: TRBD2 (5 bases). The CDR3 is 12 residues long. The V and J ends lost 0 bases and 7 bases respectively, with 7 bases between them. Germline V gene lookup returns CDR1 LGHNT and CDR2 FRNRAP. The CDR3: CASGLVSGEQYF. DNA of the CDR3: TGTGCTAGTGGTTTGGTATCGGGGGAGCAGTACTTC.